This T cell receptor (beta chain) was sequenced in a study of human T cells and chemical hapten exposure. In the study overall: The patch tests put 0.01% DPC on the skin of the upper back and were read 6 days later. Minor pooled library volume differences mainly drove per-sample TCR yield variation. Broader study findings: Sensitization with DPC brought no change to TCRs above 1 in 1000 in frequency.

The CDR3 runs to 16 residues. Germline V gives CDR1 SGHTA, CDR2 FQGNSA. V shed 3 bases, J shed 6 bases, and the junction held 12 bases outside the gene matches. Using its own MiXCR run on the RACE reads, TCRdb lists one record per CDR3 protein. The data contain about 380,000 distinct CDR3 sequences, about 6% of them singletons. Stated time point: patch test 2, 6 weeks after DPC sensitization. Treatment indicated: therapeutic diphenylcyclopropenone sensitization with weekly scalp DPC. Total RNA came from unfractionated whole blood. This clonotype was recorded at least ten times. No antigen is known for it.

This TCR was recovered from a woman aged 18-29 years with alopecia areata. Some clones in this sample may be carry-over from other donors' samples. The chain combines TRBV7-2 with TRBJ2-3; 7 nucleotides match TRBD1. The sequencing used whole blood, collected in connection with sensitization to the hapten diphenylcyclopropenone (DPC). The CDR3 loop is CASSLRGLSLSDTQYF. The CDR3 DNA reads as TGTGCCAGCAGCTTGAGGGGGCTTAGCTTGTCGGATACGCAGTATTTT.